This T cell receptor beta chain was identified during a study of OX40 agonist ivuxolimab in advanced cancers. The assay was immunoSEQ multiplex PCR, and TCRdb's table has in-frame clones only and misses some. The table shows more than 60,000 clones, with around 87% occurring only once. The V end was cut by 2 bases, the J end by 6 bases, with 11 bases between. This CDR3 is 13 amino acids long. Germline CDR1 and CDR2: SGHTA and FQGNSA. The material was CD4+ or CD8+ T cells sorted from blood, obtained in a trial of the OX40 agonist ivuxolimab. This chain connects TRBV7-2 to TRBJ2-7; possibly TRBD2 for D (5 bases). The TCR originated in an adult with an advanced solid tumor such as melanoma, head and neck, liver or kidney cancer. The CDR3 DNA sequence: TGTGCCAGCAGCTTATATCGAGGGCCCGAGCAGTACTTC. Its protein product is CASSLYRGPEQYF.